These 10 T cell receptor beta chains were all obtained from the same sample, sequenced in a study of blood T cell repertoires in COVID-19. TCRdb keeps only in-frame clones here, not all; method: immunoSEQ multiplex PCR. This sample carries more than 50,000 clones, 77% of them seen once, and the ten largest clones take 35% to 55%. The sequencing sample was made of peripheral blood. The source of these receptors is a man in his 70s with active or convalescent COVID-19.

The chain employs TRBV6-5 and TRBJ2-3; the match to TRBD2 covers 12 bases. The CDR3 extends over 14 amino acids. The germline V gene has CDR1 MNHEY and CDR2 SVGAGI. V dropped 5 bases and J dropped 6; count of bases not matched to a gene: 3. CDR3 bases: TGTGCCAGCAGTCTAGGACTAGCGGGGGATACGCAGTATTTT. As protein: CASSLGLAGDTQYF.

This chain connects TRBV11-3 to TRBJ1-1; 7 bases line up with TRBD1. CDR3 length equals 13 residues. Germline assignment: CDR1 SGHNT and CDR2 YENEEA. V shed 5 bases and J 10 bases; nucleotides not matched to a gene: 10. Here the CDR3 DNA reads TGTGCCAGCAGCCCGCGACCTACAGGGGTAGCTTTCTTT. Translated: CASSPRPTGVAFF. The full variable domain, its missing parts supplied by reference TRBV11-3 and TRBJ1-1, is EAGVVQSPRYKIIEKKQPVAFWCNPISGHNTLYWYLQNLGQGPELLIRYENEEAVDDSQLPKDRFSAERLKGVDSTLKIQPAELGDSAVYLCASSPRPTGVAFFGQGTRLTVV.

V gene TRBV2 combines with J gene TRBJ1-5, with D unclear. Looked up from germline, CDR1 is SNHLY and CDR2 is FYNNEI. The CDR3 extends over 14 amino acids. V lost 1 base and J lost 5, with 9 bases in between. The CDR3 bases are TGTGCCAGCAGTGAAGGTCAGGCCTATCAGCCCCAGCATTTT. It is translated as CASSEGQAYQPQHF.

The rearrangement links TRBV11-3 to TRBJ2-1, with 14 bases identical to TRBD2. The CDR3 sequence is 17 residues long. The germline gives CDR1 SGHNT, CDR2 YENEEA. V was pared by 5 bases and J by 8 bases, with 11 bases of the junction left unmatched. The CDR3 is CASSPGTSGSPVDEQFF. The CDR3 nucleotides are TGTGCCAGCAGCCCGGGGACTAGCGGGAGCCCCGTGGATGAGCAGTTCTTC.

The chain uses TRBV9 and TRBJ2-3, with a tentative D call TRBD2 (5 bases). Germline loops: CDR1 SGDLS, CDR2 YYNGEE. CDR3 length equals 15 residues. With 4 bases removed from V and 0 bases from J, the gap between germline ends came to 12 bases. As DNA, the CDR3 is TGTGCCAGCAGCTTCGACTATCTTAGCACAGATACGCAGTATTTT. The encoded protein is CASSFDYLSTDTQYF.

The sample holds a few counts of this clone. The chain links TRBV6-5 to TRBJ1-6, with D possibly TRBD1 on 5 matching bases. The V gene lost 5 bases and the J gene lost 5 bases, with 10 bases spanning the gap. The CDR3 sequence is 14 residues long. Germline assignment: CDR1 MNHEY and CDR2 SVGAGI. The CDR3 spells CASSKDTNNSPLHF. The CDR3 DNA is TGTGCCAGCAGTAAGGACACAAATAATTCACCCCTCCACTTT.

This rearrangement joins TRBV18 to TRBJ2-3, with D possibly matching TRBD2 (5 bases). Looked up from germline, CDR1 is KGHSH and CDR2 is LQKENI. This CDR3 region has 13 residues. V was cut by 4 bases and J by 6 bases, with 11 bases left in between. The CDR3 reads CASSRTRGDTQYF. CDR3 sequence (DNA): TGTGCCAGCTCACGAACTAGAGGGGATACGCAGTATTTT.

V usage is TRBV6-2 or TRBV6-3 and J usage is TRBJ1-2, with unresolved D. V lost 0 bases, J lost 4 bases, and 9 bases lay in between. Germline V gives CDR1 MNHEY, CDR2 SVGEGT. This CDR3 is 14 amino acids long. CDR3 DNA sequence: TGTGCCAGCAGTTACTCGAGTAGCAGCTATGGCTACACCTTC. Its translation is CASSYSSSSYGYTF.

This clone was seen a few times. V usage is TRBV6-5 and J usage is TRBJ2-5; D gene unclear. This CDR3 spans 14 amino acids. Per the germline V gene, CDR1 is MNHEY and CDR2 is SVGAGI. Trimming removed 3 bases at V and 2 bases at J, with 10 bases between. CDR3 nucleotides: TGTGCCAGCAGTTATGGAGCTTATCAAGAGACCCAGTACTTC. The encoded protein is CASSYGAYQETQYF.

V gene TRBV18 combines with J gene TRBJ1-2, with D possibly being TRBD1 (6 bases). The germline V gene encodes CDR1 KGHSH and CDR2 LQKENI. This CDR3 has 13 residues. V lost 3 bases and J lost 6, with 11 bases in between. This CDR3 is CASSPTTGNGYTF. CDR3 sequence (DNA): TGTGCCAGCTCACCGACGACAGGCAATGGCTACACCTTC.